Following are 15 T cell receptor beta chains from one sample sequenced in a study of blood T cell repertoires in COVID-19 (dated by TCRdb to 2019 to 2021). Library construction relied on the immunoSEQ multiplex PCR assay. Drawn from immuneACCESS, this table holds only the in-frame rearrangements with V and J called that TCRdb kept. Clones are partly lost; checked studies trace under half to an unresolved V gene and leave the rest unexplained. The sample yields about 150,000 clones; over 75% were counted once. Of the sample, 5% to 8.5% falls within the top ten clones. Sequencing was performed on PBMCs or T cells enriched from blood (not recorded which). These receptors all stem from a woman in her 50s who had recovered from COVID-19.

This chain links TRBV27 with TRBJ1-5, with 9 bases that match TRBD1. The CDR3 totals 15 residues. Germline CDR1 and CDR2: MNHEY and SMNVEV (reference sequence). J was trimmed by 1 base and V by 6 bases; bases with no gene match: 4. The CDR3 reads CASRRGQGSNQPQHF. CDR3 DNA sequence: TGTGCCAGCAGACGGGGACAGGGCAGCAATCAGCCCCAGCATTTT.

V is TRBV29-1 and J is TRBJ1-1; the D gene is possibly TRBD1 (5 bases). V lost 1 base to trimming and J lost 4 bases, with 16 bases between them. Germline V CDR1 and CDR2: SQVTM, ANQGSEA. There are 15 residues in the CDR3. The CDR3 DNA is TGCAGCGTTGAAGGGAAGCGGGGGAAAGTCACTGAAGCTTTCTTT. Translated: CSVEGKRGKVTEAFF. The whole variable domain, filled in from reference TRBV29-1 and TRBJ1-1, reads SAVISQKPSRDICQRGTSLTIQCQVDSQVTMMFWYRQQPGQSLTLIATANQGSEATYESGFVIDKFPISRPNLTFSTLTVSNMSPEDSSIYLCSVEGKRGKVTEAFFGQGTRLTVV.

V is TRBV3-1 (or the pseudogene TRBV3-2) and J is TRBJ1-5; D not certain. This CDR3 is 14 amino acids long. The V gene's germline CDR1 is LGHDT and CDR2 YNNKEL (reference sequence). Trimming took off 7 bases at V and 0 bases at J, with 10 bases between the two ends. Here the CDR3 reads CASTLGPSNQPQHF. CDR3 coding DNA: TGTGCCAGCACGCTTGGGCCTAGCAATCAGCCCCAGCATTTT.

CDR3 residues: CASRPTSGGSQETQYF. CDR3 coding DNA: TGTGCCAGCAGACCTACTAGCGGGGGGTCCCAAGAGACCCAGTACTTC. This chain joins TRBV2 and TRBJ2-5, with TRBD2 identical over 12 bases. The CDR3 consists of 16 residues. Germline trimming cut 6 bases from V and 1 base from J; bases unmatched to any gene: 6. Looked up from germline, CDR1 is SNHLY and CDR2 is FYNNEI.

The chain is built from TRBV6-4 and TRBJ1-1, with D perhaps TRBD1 (6 bases). This CDR3 contains 14 residues. V lost 7 bases to trimming and J lost 2 bases, with 14 bases between them. Per germline, CDR1 MRHNA and CDR2 SNTAGT. In DNA form, the CDR3 reads TGTGCCAGCAAGAAGGGACAACTAAACACTGAAGCTTTCTTT. Translated, it gives CASKKGQLNTEAFF.

The chain recombines TRBV7-9 with TRBJ1-2, with D possibly TRBD1 on 5 matching bases. CDR1 and CDR2 (germline): SEHNR, FQNEAQ (reference sequence). The ends were cut back, 1 base at V and 6 bases at J, with 9 bases in the middle. The CDR3 is 13 amino acids. For the CDR3, the DNA is TGTGCCAGCAGCTTAGGGGGGGAGGATGGCTACACCTTC. This translates into CASSLGGEDGYTF. Combining the CDR3 with reference TRBV7-9 and TRBJ1-2 gives the whole variable domain DTGVSQNPRHKITKRGQNVTFRCDPISEHNRLYWYRQTLGQGPEFLTYFQNEAQLEKSRLLSDRFSAERPKGSFSTLEIQRTEQGDSAMYLCASSLGGEDGYTFGSGTRLTVV.

The rearrangement joins TRBV5-6 to TRBJ1-1, with 7 bases lining up with TRBD1. This CDR3 is built from 14 residues. Trimming at V came to 2 bases and at J to 6 bases, leaving 7 bases not matched to a gene. Germline V gene lookup returns CDR1 SGHDT and CDR2 YYEEEE. This CDR3 is CASSLQGMGAEAFF. CDR3 bases: TGTGCCAGCAGCTTACAGGGGATGGGCGCTGAAGCTTTCTTT.

The chain links TRBV5-4 to TRBJ2-5; 12 bases map to TRBD2. Per germline, CDR1 SGHNT and CDR2 YYREEE (reference sequence). V was pared by 4 bases and J by 4 bases, with 5 bases of the junction left unmatched. The CDR3 consists of 15 residues. CDR3 nucleotide sequence: TGTGCCAGCAGCCTAGCGGGGGGGCTTGGAGAGACCCAGTACTTC. This codes for CASSLAGGLGETQYF.

The chain couples TRBV27 to TRBJ2-7; 7 nucleotides align to TRBD1. Germline V gene sequence: CDR1 MNHEY, CDR2 SMNVEV (reference sequence). This CDR3 has 14 residues. Losses at the gene ends were 4 bases for V and 5 bases for J; bases not matched to a gene: 8. Here the CDR3 reads CASSSSTGPHEQYF. CDR3 in DNA: TGTGCCAGCAGTTCCTCGACAGGGCCCCACGAGCAGTACTTC.

The chain couples TRBV18 to TRBJ1-1, with D tentatively TRBD1 (6 bases). Germline CDR1 KGHSH, CDR2 LQKENI. V was clipped by 6 bases and J by 3 bases, with 11 bases between them. The CDR3 extends over 13 amino acids. The CDR3 protein is CASSRQVDTEAFF. The CDR3 bases are TGTGCCAGCTCGCGACAGGTGGACACTGAAGCTTTCTTT.

CDR3 region: CASSLAAGAQSPLHF. DNA of the CDR3: TGTGCCAGCAGCCTCGCCGCGGGGGCACAATCACCCCTCCACTTT. This chain links TRBV7-3 with TRBJ1-6, with a tentative D call TRBD1 (6 bases). Germline V gives CDR1 SGHTA, CDR2 FQGTGA. Trimming shortened V by 5 bases and J by 10 bases, and 18 bases separated the two germline ends. The CDR3 is 15 residues long.

The J gene is TRBJ2-1, the V gene TRBV14; 8 nucleotides match TRBD1. Per the germline V gene, CDR1 is SGHDN and CDR2 is FVKESK. The junction had 3 bases not matched to a gene; V was cut back by 0 bases and J by 2 bases. This CDR3 is built from 16 residues. This chain's CDR3 is CASSQDRGHPYNEQFF. The CDR3 bases are TGTGCCAGCAGCCAAGACAGGGGGCACCCCTACAATGAGCAGTTCTTC.

V usage is TRBV6-4 and J usage is TRBJ1-2; no clear D gene. Trimming took off 3 bases at V and 8 bases at J, with 13 bases between the two ends. Germline V lookup: CDR1 MRHNA, CDR2 SNTAGT. This CDR3 is 13 amino acids long. This CDR3 is CASSESGGGGYTF. DNA of the CDR3: TGTGCCAGCAGTGAATCAGGAGGAGGCGGCTACACCTTC.

The chain has TRBV6-6 and TRBJ2-5, with D perhaps matching TRBD1 (5 bases). This CDR3 region has 14 residues. V lost 4 bases and J lost 5, with 14 bases in between. CDR1 is MNHNY, CDR2 SVGAGI, per germline (reference sequence). The CDR3: CASSFRAGRETQYF. The DNA of the CDR3 is TGTGCCAGCAGTTTTAGGGCAGGGCGGGAGACCCAGTACTTC.

The chain is built from TRBV3-1 (or the pseudogene TRBV3-2) and TRBJ1-5, with 12 bases matching TRBD1. The CDR3 loop spans 15 amino acids. Losses at the gene ends were 3 bases for V and 6 bases for J; bases not matched to a gene: 3. Germline CDR1 and CDR2: LGHDT and YNNKEL (reference sequence). DNA of the CDR3: TGTGCCAGCAGCCAGGGACAGGGGGCGAGTCAGCCCCAGCATTTT. It codes for CASSQGQGASQPQHF.